This passage covers 20 T cell receptor beta chains from one sample sequenced in a study of blood T cells in healthy people across ages. The authors ran a second PCR of roughly 6 to 12 cycles using a sample-barcoded 5' primer and a J-beta primer mix. TCRdb itself ran the 5' RACE reads through MiXCR, one entry per CDR3 protein. Of hundreds of thousands of distinct CDR3 sequences in the sample, 52% were seen once. The sequencing input was blood. The receptors stem from a woman older than 75 in good health.

V is TRBV6-6 and J is TRBJ2-3, with 11 bases matching TRBD1. Germline V gene sequence: CDR1 MNHNY, CDR2 SVGAGI (reference sequence). With 2 bases clipped from V and 6 bases from J, the junction kept 4 bases outside the gene matches. The CDR3 is 15 amino acids. CDR3 nucleotides: TGTGCCAGCAGTTACGGGGACAGGGGGGCGGATACGCAGTATTTT. Residues: CASSYGDRGADTQYF.

In its sample, this clonotype was seen many times. The V call is TRBV12-3 or TRBV12-4, the J call TRBJ2-1, with D uncertain. CDR3 length: 12 residues. V was clipped by 5 bases and J by 9 bases, with 11 bases between them. The CDR3: CASSIRYAEQFF. CDR3 in DNA: TGTGCCAGCAGTATAAGATACGCTGAGCAGTTCTTC.

The rearrangement joins TRBV2 to TRBJ2-3, with D perhaps matching TRBD2 (5 bases). CDR3 length: 15 residues. CDR1 and CDR2 from the germline V gene are SNHLY and FYNNEI. The V end lost 11 bases, the J end lost 2 bases, and 20 bases lay between the germline ends. CDR3: CAVRDPRGHTDTQYF. CDR3 nucleotide sequence: TGTGCCGTCAGAGACCCTCGCGGGCACACAGATACGCAGTATTTT.

For this clonotype: This may come from a read error, since a much larger clone is one base off. V gene TRBV20-1 combines with J gene TRBJ1-5; no clear D gene. The CDR3 has 12 residues. The germline CDR1 and CDR2 sequences are DFQATT and SNEGSKA (reference sequence). V gave up 8 bases and J gave up 2 bases, with 10 bases separating them. DNA for the CDR3: TGCAGTAGTGAAGGCGGCAATCAGCCCCAGCATTTT. Protein sequence: CSSEGGNQPQHF.

This clonotype has only a few counts. The rearrangement joins TRBV7-2 to TRBJ2-1; D gene ambiguous. Trimming took 3 bases from V and 7 from J, leaving 13 bases between them. The CDR3 runs to 14 residues. Germline values: CDR1 SGHTA, CDR2 FQGNSA. This CDR3 reads CASSFNLVANEQFF. The DNA for the CDR3 is TGTGCCAGCAGCTTTAATCTAGTCGCGAATGAGCAGTTCTTC.

This chain links TRBV12-3 or TRBV12-4 with TRBJ2-7; weak D call: TRBD2 (5 bases). The CDR3 is made up of 16 amino acids. V gave up 3 bases and J gave up 2 bases, with 17 bases separating them. The CDR3 spells CASSFYNLAGTYEQYF. The CDR3 DNA sequence: TGTGCCAGCAGTTTCTACAACCTGGCGGGTACCTACGAGCAGTACTTC.

V usage is TRBV11-2 and J usage is TRBJ2-1; 10 bases fit TRBD1. The V gene end was trimmed by 4 bases and the J gene end by 8 bases; junction bases not matched to a gene: 14. Germline V gives CDR1 SGHAT, CDR2 FQNNGV. This CDR3 comprises 17 residues. The chain's CDR3 is CASSSEPDRGLIDEQFF. CDR3 nucleotide sequence: TGTGCCAGCAGCTCAGAACCAGACAGGGGGCTTATAGATGAGCAGTTCTTC.

The J gene is TRBJ2-3, the V gene TRBV29-1, with a tentative D call TRBD2 (5 bases). V gave up 3 bases and J gave up 4 bases, with 8 bases separating them. CDR1 is SQVTM, CDR2 ANQGSEA, per germline. The CDR3 length is 12 residues. CDR3 nucleotide sequence: TGCAGCGTTGAGAGGGTTTCAGATACGCAGTATTTT. Amino acids: CSVERVSDTQYF.

This clonotype is a singleton in its sample. A much larger clone differs by one base, so this may be a read error. The chain has TRBV5-5 and TRBJ2-7, with TRBD2 matching over 12 bases. This CDR3 region has 17 residues. From germline, CDR1 is SGHKS and CDR2 YYEKEE (reference sequence). J lost 10 bases, V lost 0 bases, and 14 bases had no gene match. The CDR3 sequence is CASSLEASGRVQEAQYF. The CDR3 DNA follows: TGTGCCAGCAGCTTGGAGGCTAGCGGGAGGGTGCAAGAGGCCCAGTACTTC.

The V call is TRBV6-5, the J call TRBJ1-4, with 8 positions matching TRBD1. Germline V CDR1 and CDR2: MNHEY, SVGAGI. This CDR3 is 15 amino acids long. Unmatched junction bases numbered 0, after V lost 2 bases and J lost 1 base. The CDR3 reads CASSYGTGTNEKLFF. CDR3 DNA: TGTGCCAGCAGTTACGGGACAGGAACTAATGAAAAACTGTTTTTT.

The rearrangement links TRBV4-1 to TRBJ2-3, with 7 bases lining up with TRBD1. J gave up 3 bases and V 3 bases, and 3 bases lay outside the gene matches. Germline CDR1 is MGHRA and CDR2 is YSYEKL. The CDR3 runs 14 residues. The CDR3 DNA follows: TGCGCCAGCAGCCACCCGGGACAGACAGATACGCAGTATTTT. Protein product: CASSHPGQTDTQYF.

The count of this clonotype is one. This sequence may be a read error, since a much larger clone differs from it by one base. V is TRBV20-1 and J is TRBJ2-5, with TRBD2 matching over 10 bases. Germline CDR1 is DFQATT and CDR2 is SNEGSKA (reference sequence). This CDR3 spans 14 amino acids. CDR3 protein: CSATGTSDQGTQYF. CDR3 in DNA: TGCAGTGCCACCGGGACTAGCGACCAAGGGACCCAGTACTTC.

This clonotype has at least ten counts. An end of the junction differs from the germline gene, which may be a read error. The J gene is TRBJ1-1, the V gene TRBV20-1; D ambiguous. The CDR3 contains 11 residues. CDR1 and CDR2 from the germline V gene are DFQATT and SNEGSKA (reference sequence). The CDR3 DNA sequence: TGCAGTGCTCGAGAGAACACTGAAGCTTTCTTT. This encodes CSARENTEAFF.

Only a few counts were recorded for this clonotype. V is TRBV12-3 or TRBV12-4 and J is TRBJ1-1; the D is unclear. The length of the CDR3 is 13 residues. V was shortened by 3 bases and J by 4 bases, with 9 bases between the two germline ends. The CDR3 DNA reads as TGTGCCAGCAGTTTCGGACGGGCCACTGAAGCTTTCTTT. It specifies CASSFGRATEAFF.

This clonotype has at least ten counts. The V gene is TRBV6-6, the J gene TRBJ2-2; 9 bases match TRBD1. Germline trimming cut 4 bases from V and 6 bases from J; bases unmatched to any gene: 6. Germline V gene sequence: CDR1 MNHNY, CDR2 SVGAGI (reference sequence). CDR3 length: 15 residues. In nucleotides, the CDR3 is TGTGCCAGCAGTTTCAACCGACAGGGGGCCGGGGAGCTGTTTTTT. Its translation is CASSFNRQGAGELFF.

The genes are TRBV5-1 and TRBJ2-7; D remains unclear. The CDR3 loop spans 14 amino acids. The V end lost 1 base, the J end lost 2 bases, and 10 bases lay between the germline ends. CDR1 and CDR2 from the germline V gene are SGHRS and YFSETQ. This CDR3 is CASSLTGYTYEQYF. CDR3 nucleotides: TGCGCCAGCAGCTTGACTGGCTACACCTACGAGCAGTACTTC.

Many counts were recorded for this clonotype. The chain joins TRBV29-1 to TRBJ2-3; TRBD2 matches 10 bases. The CDR3 spans 14 residues. Germline V lookup: CDR1 SQVTM, CDR2 ANQGSEA. Trimming took 2 bases from V and 5 from J; bases not matched to a gene: 4. The DNA for the CDR3 is TGCAGCGTTGAAAAAGCGGGAGGGGGAGATACGCAGTATTTT. Translated: CSVEKAGGGDTQYF.

A remark on this clonotype: One junction end disagrees with the germline gene, perhaps due to a read error. The genes are TRBV7-2 and TRBJ2-3; D is possibly TRBD2 (6 bases). Germline V CDR1 and CDR2: SGHTA, FQGNSA. The CDR3 is made up of 16 amino acids. The CDR3 region has the DNA TGTGCCAGCAGCTTCGCCCCGGGACTGGACACAGGTACGCAGTATTTT. Translation gives CASSFAPGLDTGTQYF.

The chain combines TRBV5-1 with TRBJ1-1; maybe TRBD1 (6 bases). V was pared by 3 bases and J by 0 bases, with 15 bases between. The CDR3 runs to 16 residues. Germline CDR1 is SGHRS and CDR2 is YFSETQ. The CDR3 DNA is TGCGCCAGCAGCTACGGACAGTCGATATTGAACACTGAAGCTTTCTTT. This translates into CASSYGQSILNTEAFF. The full variable domain, completed using reference TRBV5-1 and TRBJ1-1, is KAGVTQTPRYLIKTRGQQVTLSCSPISGHRSVSWYQQTPGQGLQFLFEYFSETQRNKGNFPGRFSGRQFSNSRSEMNVSTLELGDSALYLCASSYGQSILNTEAFFGQGTRLTVV.

The rearrangement uses TRBV9 and TRBJ2-7, with unresolved D. The J call may be incorrect, as the DNA end agrees better with TRBJ2-5. The length of the CDR3 is 13 residues. The germline CDR1 and CDR2 sequences are SGDLS and YYNGEE. The CDR3 reads CASSGYTGETQYF. The CDR3 DNA sequence: TGTGCCAGCAGCGGGTACACTGGGGAGACCCAGTACTTC.